What follows are 6 T cell receptor beta chains derived from one specimen sequenced in a study of T cells after yellow fever vaccination. TCRdb re-called the 5' RACE reads through MiXCR, storing one row per CDR3 protein. Here the sample spans hundreds of thousands of distinct CDR3 sequences, 4.1% being singletons. The input for sequencing was PBMCs, taken 5 days after the yellow fever booster vaccination. Receptors were obtained from a man aged 18 to 29 who received the YFV17D yellow fever vaccine.

This clonotype was recorded at least ten times. The chain has TRBV6-5 and TRBJ1-3, with D perhaps matching TRBD1 (6 bases). The CDR3 is 14 amino acids. V lost 5 bases to trimming and J lost 2 bases, with 10 bases between them. Germline values: CDR1 MNHEY, CDR2 SVGAGI. DNA for the CDR3: TGTGCCAGCAGTAAACAGGGTGCTGGAAACACCATATATTTT. This encodes CASSKQGAGNTIYF.

This clonotype was counted only a few times. The rearrangement links TRBV7-6 to TRBJ2-1, with a weak D call TRBD2 (6 bases). Germline V gene sequence: CDR1 SGHVS, CDR2 FNYEAQ. The CDR3 covers 16 residues. V lost 1 base to trimming and J lost 4 bases, with 14 bases between them. The chain's CDR3 is CASSLEMGRYYNEQFF. CDR3 DNA: TGTGCCAGCAGCTTAGAAATGGGGAGGTATTACAATGAGCAGTTCTTC.

This clonotype was observed a handful of times. The chain couples TRBV5-1 to TRBJ1-1; tentative D call: TRBD1 (6 bases). The V gene lost 4 bases and the J gene lost 0 bases, with 13 bases spanning the gap. The germline V gene has CDR1 SGHRS and CDR2 YFSETQ. The CDR3 covers 15 residues. The CDR3 protein is CASSGGQSMNTEAFF. The CDR3 nucleotides read TGCGCCAGCAGCGGAGGACAGAGCATGAACACTGAAGCTTTCTTT.

This clonotype came up many times. The chain couples TRBV12-3 or TRBV12-4 to TRBJ2-1, with D perhaps given as TRBD1 or TRBD2 (5 bases each). The CDR3 sequence is 14 residues long. Between the trimmed V and J ends, which lost 2 bases and 6 bases, there was a span of 11 bases. CDR3 sequence (DNA): TGTGCCAGCAGTTTATTAGAGGGGAGCAATGAGCAGTTCTTC. Its translation: CASSLLEGSNEQFF.

V is TRBV20-1 and J is TRBJ2-7; 7 nucleotides agree with TRBD1. The V segment lost 5 bases and the J segment 2 bases; nucleotides outside the gene matches: 9. Germline assignment: CDR1 DFQATT and CDR2 SNEGSKA (reference sequence). The CDR3 has 14 residues. CDR3 in DNA: TGCAGTGCTGGGGACAGCTATCGGCCCTACGAGCAGTACTTC. Protein: CSAGDSYRPYEQYF.

The rearrangement joins TRBV6-5 to TRBJ1-2, with 7 bases aligning to TRBD1. V was pared by 0 bases and J by 3 bases, with 7 bases of the junction left unmatched. The CDR3 has 16 amino acids. Germline V gene data show CDR1 as MNHEY and CDR2 as SVGAGI. CDR3 nucleotides: TGTGCCAGCAGTTACTCTACCGGGACAGAATACTATGGCTACACCTTC. Translation: CASSYSTGTEYYGYTF.